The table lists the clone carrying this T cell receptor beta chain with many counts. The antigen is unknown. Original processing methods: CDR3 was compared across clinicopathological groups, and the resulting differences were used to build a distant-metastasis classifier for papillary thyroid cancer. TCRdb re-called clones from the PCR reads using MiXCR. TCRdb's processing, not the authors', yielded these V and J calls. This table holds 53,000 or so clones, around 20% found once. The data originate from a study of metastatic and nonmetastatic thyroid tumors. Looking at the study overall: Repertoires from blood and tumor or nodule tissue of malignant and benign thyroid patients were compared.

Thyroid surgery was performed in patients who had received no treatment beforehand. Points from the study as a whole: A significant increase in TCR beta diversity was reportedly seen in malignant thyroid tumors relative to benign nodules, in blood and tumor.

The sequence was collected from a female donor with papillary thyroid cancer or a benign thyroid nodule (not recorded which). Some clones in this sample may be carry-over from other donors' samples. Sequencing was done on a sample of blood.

CDR3 coding DNA: TGTGCCAGCAGTCGGACTAGCGGAACCTACGAGCAGTACTTC. This gives the protein CASSRTSGTYEQYF. This chain joins TRBV6-1 and TRBJ2-7; 10 bases align to TRBD2. Germline V CDR1 and CDR2: MNHNS, SASEGT. The CDR3 extends over 14 amino acids. V was clipped by 5 bases and J by 2 bases; unmatched bases: 3.